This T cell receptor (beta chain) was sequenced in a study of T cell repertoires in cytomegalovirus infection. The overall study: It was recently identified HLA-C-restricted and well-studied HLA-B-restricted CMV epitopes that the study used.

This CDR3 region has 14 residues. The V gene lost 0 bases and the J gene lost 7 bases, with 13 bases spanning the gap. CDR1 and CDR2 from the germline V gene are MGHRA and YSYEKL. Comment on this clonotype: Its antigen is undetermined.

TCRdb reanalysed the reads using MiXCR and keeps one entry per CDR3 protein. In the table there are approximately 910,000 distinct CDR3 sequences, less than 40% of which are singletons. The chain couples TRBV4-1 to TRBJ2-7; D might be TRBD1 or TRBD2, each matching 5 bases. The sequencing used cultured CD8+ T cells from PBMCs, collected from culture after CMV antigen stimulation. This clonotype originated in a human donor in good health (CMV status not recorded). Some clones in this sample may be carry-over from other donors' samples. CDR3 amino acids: CASSQEGPDGEQYF. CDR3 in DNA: TGCGCCAGCAGCCAAGAGGGACCGGACGGGGAGCAGTACTTC.